Following are 25 T cell receptor beta chains from one sample sequenced in a study of blood T cell repertoires in COVID-19. Repertoires were generated with immunoSEQ multiplex PCR, while TCRdb's copy carries only in-frame clones and drops some. The sample contains tens of thousands of clones, around 83% of which appear only once. The sample was peripheral blood. These receptors originate from a man of 80 years or more with acute or convalescent COVID-19.

In this sample, this clone turned up once. The chain couples TRBV7-6 to TRBJ2-7; weak D call: TRBD1 (6 bases). V was shortened by 1 base and J by 5 bases, with 15 bases between the two germline ends. The CDR3 contains 15 residues. Looked up from germline, CDR1 is SGHVS and CDR2 is FNYEAQ. CDR3 DNA: TGTGCCAGCAGCTTAGAAGAGGTCAGGGGCCACGAGCAGTACTTC. Amino acid sequence: CASSLEEVRGHEQYF.

The V call is TRBV9, the J call TRBJ2-7, with a tentative D call TRBD2 (6 bases). V lost 0 bases to trimming and J lost 5 bases, with 18 bases between them. CDR1 SGDLS and CDR2 YYNGEE come from the germline V gene. The CDR3 is made up of 16 amino acids. The CDR3 loop reads CASSVGYGGDPDEQYF. In nucleotides, the CDR3 is TGTGCCAGCAGCGTAGGGTATGGCGGGGACCCAGACGAGCAGTACTTC.

The CDR3 loop reads CASSPLAGGLYEQYF. The CDR3 nucleotides are TGCGCCAGCAGCCCCTTAGCGGGAGGTCTCTACGAGCAGTACTTC. The chain has TRBV4-3 and TRBJ2-7; 10 bases fit TRBD2. This CDR3 comprises 15 residues. V gave up 4 bases and J gave up 3 bases; unmatched junction bases: 6. CDR1 and CDR2 from the germline V gene are LGHNA and YSLEER.

This chain connects TRBV3-1 (or the pseudogene TRBV3-2) to TRBJ2-3; TRBD1 might be the D (5 bases). The ends were cut back, 4 bases at V and 0 bases at J, with 17 bases in the middle. The CDR3 spans 17 residues. CDR1 and CDR2 (germline): LGHDT, YNNKEL (reference sequence). CDR3: CASSPFQGGSSTDTQYF. CDR3 nucleotides: TGTGCCAGCAGCCCCTTTCAGGGCGGTTCTAGCACAGATACGCAGTATTTT.

The V and J genes are TRBV11-2 and TRBJ1-6, with 7 bases lining up with TRBD1. Germline V gives CDR1 SGHAT, CDR2 FQNNGV. V shed 4 bases and J 6 bases; nucleotides not matched to a gene: 9. This CDR3 spans 16 amino acids. CDR3 bases: TGTGCCAGCAGCTCCTACTCTCCAGGGGGTAATTCACCCCTCCACTTT. Its protein product is CASSSYSPGGNSPLHF.

The chain uses TRBV18 and TRBJ1-5; no clear D. The V and J ends lost 3 bases and 0 bases respectively, with 6 bases between them. The CDR3 loop spans 14 amino acids. Germline CDR1 KGHSH, CDR2 LQKENI. Here the CDR3 DNA reads TGTGCCAGCTCACCTGACTATAGCAATCAGCCCCAGCATTTT. Protein sequence: CASSPDYSNQPQHF.

The genes are TRBV18 and TRBJ1-2; 7 bases are a match to TRBD1. From germline, CDR1 is KGHSH and CDR2 LQKENI. The CDR3 runs 15 residues. The junction had 15 bases not matched to a gene; V was cut back by 3 bases and J by 11 bases. DNA of the CDR3: TGTGCCAGCTCACCTATCTATGGGACAGTCGAAGGATACACCTTC. Amino acid sequence: CASSPIYGTVEGYTF.

CDR3: CASSPEALTSTDTQYF. The CDR3 nucleotides are TGTGCCAGTAGTCCCGAAGCGCTAACTAGCACAGATACGCAGTATTTT. V and J are TRBV19 and TRBJ2-3; D ambiguous. CDR3 length: 16 residues. Between the trimmed V and J ends, which lost 5 bases and 0 bases, there was a span of 15 bases. Per germline, CDR1 LNHDA and CDR2 SQIVND (reference sequence).

This clone was counted ten times or more. This chain uses TRBV28 with TRBJ2-7, with a possible D match to TRBD2 (5 bases). Looked up from germline, CDR1 is MDHEN and CDR2 is SYDVKM. The V end lost 2 bases, the J end lost 5 bases, and 7 bases lay between the germline ends. There are 12 residues in the CDR3. CDR3 residues: CASSLPGDEQYF. DNA of the CDR3: TGTGCCAGCAGTTTACCCGGGGACGAGCAGTACTTC. The full variable domain, with the rest looked up from reference TRBV28 and TRBJ2-7, is DVKVTQSSRYLVKRTGEKVFLECVQDMDHENMFWYRQDPGLGLRLIYFSYDVKMKEKGDIPEGYSVSREKKERFSLILESASTNQTSMYLCASSLPGDEQYFGPGTRLTVT.

J is TRBJ2-7 and V is TRBV7-2, with 13 bases identical to TRBD2. J gave up 6 bases and V 1 base, and 0 bases lay outside the gene matches. Germline values: CDR1 SGHTA, CDR2 FQGNSA. There are 14 residues in the CDR3. The CDR3: CASSLGLAGGEQYF. The CDR3 nucleotides are TGTGCCAGCAGCTTAGGACTAGCGGGAGGCGAGCAGTACTTC.

The chain couples TRBV7-2 to TRBJ2-7; D is perhaps TRBD1 (7 bases). This CDR3 region has 14 residues. V dropped 1 base and J dropped 3 bases, with 10 bases sitting between them. The germline V gene encodes CDR1 SGHTA and CDR2 FQGNSA. As DNA, the CDR3 is TGTGCCAGCAGCTTAGGACAGGGAGGCTACGAGCAGTACTTC. The encoded protein is CASSLGQGGYEQYF.

Comments on this clone: This sample includes further DNA sequences coding for the same CDR3. The chain couples TRBV18 to TRBJ1-5; 9 bases are shared with TRBD1. CDR1 and CDR2 (germline): KGHSH, LQKENI. CDR3 length equals 14 residues. J was trimmed by 4 bases and V by 3 bases; bases with no gene match: 1. This CDR3 reads CASSPGTGNQPQHF. The CDR3 DNA reads as TGTGCCAGCTCACCCGGGACAGGGAATCAGCCCCAGCATTTT.

Only one count was recorded for this clone. The chain employs TRBV5-1 and TRBJ2-5; TRBD2 matches at 11 bases. CDR3 length: 15 residues. The J segment lost 2 bases and the V segment lost 4 bases, leaving 4 bases of the junction unmatched. CDR1 and CDR2 (germline): SGHRS, YFSETQ. CDR3 in amino acids: CASSVSGRVQETQYF. The CDR3 DNA reads TGCGCCAGCAGCGTTAGCGGGAGGGTTCAAGAGACCCAGTACTTC.

The V call is TRBV9, the J call TRBJ1-4; 7 nucleotides agree with TRBD1. There are 15 residues in the CDR3. J lost 1 base, V lost 3 bases, and 3 bases had no gene match. CDR1 and CDR2 (germline): SGDLS, YYNGEE. CDR3 DNA sequence: TGTGCCAGCAGCGCCCGACAGGGAACTAATGAAAAACTGTTTTTT. Encoded protein: CASSARQGTNEKLFF.

A single count supports this clone. The chain links TRBV9 to TRBJ1-3, with TRBD1 identical over 8 bases. CDR1 is SGDLS, CDR2 YYNGEE, per germline. Unmatched junction bases numbered 5, after V lost 3 bases and J lost 0 bases. The CDR3 consists of 16 residues. CDR3: CASSAGTGDSGNTIYF. In DNA form, the CDR3 reads TGTGCCAGCAGCGCCGGGACAGGCGACTCTGGAAACACCATATATTTT.

This clone was seen just once. V usage is TRBV15 and J usage is TRBJ1-1, with D possibly matching TRBD1 (5 bases). The CDR3 consists of 13 residues. V was trimmed by 2 bases and J by 1 base, leaving 5 bases between them. Per the germline V gene, CDR1 is LNHNV and CDR2 is YYDKDF (reference sequence). CDR3 DNA: TGTGCCACCAGCAGAACAGGGAACACTGAAGCTTTCTTT. Its protein product is CATSRTGNTEAFF.

The chain carries TRBV7-3 and TRBJ2-2, with 7 bases aligning to TRBD2. V was clipped by 4 bases and J by 1 base; unmatched bases: 3. The germline gives CDR1 SGHTA, CDR2 FQGTGA. The CDR3 length is 15 residues. The CDR3 nucleotides read TGTGCCAGCAGCTACAGCGGGAAGAACACCGGGGAGCTGTTTTTT. It encodes CASSYSGKNTGELFF. Combining the CDR3 with reference TRBV7-3 and TRBJ2-2 gives the whole variable domain GAGVSQTPSNKVTEKGKYVELRCDPISGHTALYWYRQSLGQGPEFLIYFQGTGAADDSGLPNDRFFAVRPEGSVSTLKIQRTERGDSAVYLCASSYSGKNTGELFFGEGSRLTVL.

The chain recombines TRBV19 with TRBJ1-5; D gene ambiguous. Per the germline V gene, CDR1 is LNHDA and CDR2 is SQIVND (reference sequence). Trimming took 3 bases from V and 11 from J, leaving 14 bases between them. This CDR3 has 13 amino acids. CDR3 loop: CASSIGHLPTQHF. The CDR3 DNA reads as TGTGCCAGTAGTATTGGTCACCTCCCTACCCAGCATTTT.

The rearrangement uses TRBV4-3 and TRBJ2-7, with TRBD1 matching over 10 bases. CDR1 and CDR2 from the germline V gene are LGHNA and YSLEER. Germline trimming cut 3 bases from V and 1 base from J; bases unmatched to any gene: 0. The CDR3 consists of 14 residues. CDR3 region: CASSQDRGSYEQYF. The DNA of the CDR3 is TGCGCCAGCAGCCAGGACAGGGGGTCCTACGAGCAGTACTTC.

The chain has TRBV5-1 and TRBJ2-5; 9 bases are shared with TRBD2. Germline lookup yields CDR1 SGHRS and CDR2 YFSETQ. This CDR3 has 14 residues. The V and J ends lost 3 bases and 0 bases, in that order; junction bases with no gene match: 0. In nucleotides, the CDR3 is TGCGCCAGCAGCTCTAGCGGGAACCAAGAGACCCAGTACTTC. Translation gives CASSSSGNQETQYF.

This clone was recorded only once. The chain combines TRBV7-6 with TRBJ1-5, with D maybe TRBD1 (5 bases). This CDR3 region has 13 residues. Germline lookup yields CDR1 SGHVS and CDR2 FNYEAQ. Trimming took 5 bases from V and 5 from J, leaving 10 bases between them. The CDR3: CASSPQQDQPQHF. CDR3 bases: TGTGCCAGCAGCCCTCAACAGGATCAGCCCCAGCATTTT.

The table lists this clone with a few counts. The J gene is TRBJ1-4, the V gene TRBV28; tentative D call: TRBD1 (6 bases). Deletions cut 0 bases from V and 8 bases from J, with 19 bases between. The CDR3 has 17 amino acids. Germline V CDR1 and CDR2: MDHEN, SYDVKM. This chain's CDR3 is CASSLWGQGIEEEKLFF. Here the CDR3 DNA reads TGTGCCAGCAGTTTATGGGGGCAGGGGATAGAGGAAGAAAAACTGTTTTTT.

V and J are TRBV4-2 and TRBJ2-1; the match to TRBD2 covers 7 bases. The CDR3 totals 17 residues. The J segment lost 3 bases and the V segment lost 0 bases, leaving 8 bases of the junction unmatched. Germline V gene sequence: CDR1 LGHNA, CDR2 YNFKEQ. This CDR3 reads CASSQDRRASGYNEQFF. The CDR3 DNA sequence: TGTGCCAGCAGCCAAGACCGCCGGGCTAGCGGCTACAATGAGCAGTTCTTC.

In the case of this clone: Different DNA sequences within this sample yield the same CDR3. The rearrangement uses TRBV5-4 and TRBJ1-2, with D hard to call. Trimming pared 0 bases from V and 2 bases from J, leaving 8 bases between. The CDR3 loop spans 14 amino acids. Germline values: CDR1 SGHNT, CDR2 YYREEE (reference sequence). CDR3 residues: CASSLAGQNYGYTF. The CDR3 coding sequence is TGTGCCAGCAGCTTGGCTGGGCAGAACTATGGCTACACCTTC.

The rearrangement links TRBV19 to TRBJ1-1; 8 bases align to TRBD1. The ends lost 1 base at V and 4 bases at J; junction bases unmatched: 5. This CDR3 spans 15 amino acids. Germline V gene sequence: CDR1 LNHDA, CDR2 SQIVND (reference sequence). CDR3 nucleotides: TGTGCCAGTAGTATAGCCCTGGACAGGGCCACTGAAGCTTTCTTT. Translating gives CASSIALDRATEAFF.